Listed here is a single TCR beta chain. The data are from a study of blood T cell repertoires in COVID-19. Across the study: Some COVID-19 samples were acute and others convalescent; all came from the United States, Italy and Spain. The cDNA or gDNA used as material had been derived from T cells, B-cell-depleted T cells, or PBMCs.

Original data processing: For nucleated cells, counts were estimated from reference gene primer amplification. TCRdb's table, derived via immunoSEQ multiplex PCR, lists solely in-frame clones and lacks some. That table is the source of V, J and clone size, and D and trimming were worked out from the DNA. Among some 89,000 clones listed, roughly 87% were seen once. V gave up 5 bases and J gave up 0 bases; unmatched junction bases: 5. The CDR3 contains 16 residues. Germline lookup yields CDR1 SNHLY and CDR2 FYNNEI. The chain carries TRBV2 and TRBJ2-7, with 12 bases lining up with TRBD2. Material for sequencing was peripheral blood. This receptor was taken from a man aged 45-60 years with acute or convalescent COVID-19. This CDR3 is CASSLTSGGPSYEQYV. DNA of the CDR3: TGTGCCAGCAGTCTAACTAGCGGGGGGCCCTCCTACGAGCAGTACGTC.